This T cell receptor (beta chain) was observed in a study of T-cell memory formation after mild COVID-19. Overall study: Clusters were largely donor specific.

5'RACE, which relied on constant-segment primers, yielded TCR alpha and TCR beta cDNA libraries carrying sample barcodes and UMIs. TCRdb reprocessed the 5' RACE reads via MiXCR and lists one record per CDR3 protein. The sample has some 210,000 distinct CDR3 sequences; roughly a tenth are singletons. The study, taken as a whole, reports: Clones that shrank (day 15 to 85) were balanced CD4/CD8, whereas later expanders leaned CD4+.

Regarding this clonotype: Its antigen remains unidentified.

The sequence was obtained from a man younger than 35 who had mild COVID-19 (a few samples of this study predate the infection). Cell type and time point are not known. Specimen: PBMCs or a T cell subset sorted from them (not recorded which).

The CDR3 here is CASSRQGNEQFF. The CDR3 DNA sequence: TGTGCCAGCAGTCGACAGGGGAATGAGCAGTTCTTC. The rearrangement links TRBV14 to TRBJ2-1; 8 bases are a match to TRBD1. The CDR3 has 12 residues. The V gene's germline CDR1 is SGHDN and CDR2 FVKESK. V lost 6 bases, J lost 7 bases, and 2 bases stayed unmatched.